The 16 T cell receptor beta chains given below trace back to one sample, sequenced in a study of human T cells and chemical hapten exposure. TCRdb re-analysed the RACE reads in MiXCR, keeping a single row per CDR3 protein. The sample carries more than 95,000 distinct CDR3 sequences, 12% recorded once. The time point was: patch test 1, 2 weeks after DPC sensitization. Treatment indicated: therapeutic diphenylcyclopropenone sensitization with weekly scalp DPC. The source material was whole blood, sampled in connection with sensitization to the hapten diphenylcyclopropenone (DPC). The receptors were sampled from a woman in her 50s with alopecia areata. Some clones in this sample may be carry-over from other donors' samples.

This clonotype was detected ten times or more. V is TRBV19 and J is TRBJ1-5; the D is unclear. CDR3 length: 16 amino acids. Germline values: CDR1 LNHDA, CDR2 SQIVND (reference sequence). V was trimmed by 5 bases and J by 0 bases, leaving 14 bases between them. The CDR3 bases are TGTGCCAGTAGTGCGGACGGGTCATATAGCAATCAGCCCCAGCATTTT. It yields the protein CASSADGSYSNQPQHF. Variable domain in full (rest from reference TRBV19 and TRBJ1-5): DGGITQSPKYLFRKEGQNVTLSCEQNLNHDAMYWYRQDPGQGLRLIYYSQIVNDFQKGDIAEGYSVSREKKESFPLTVTSAQKNPTAFYLCASSADGSYSNQPQHFGDGTRLSIL.

The sample holds many counts of this clonotype. V is TRBV6-1 and J is TRBJ2-3, with 7 positions matching TRBD1. V shed 4 bases, J shed 2 bases, and the junction held 12 bases outside the gene matches. This CDR3 region has 17 residues. CDR1 is MNHNS and CDR2 is SASEGT in the germline V gene. The DNA of the CDR3 is TGTGCCAGCAGTGCCGAGGTTCCGGGACAGTACACAGATACGCAGTATTTT. Protein sequence: CASSAEVPGQYTDTQYF.

At least ten counts were recorded for this clonotype. The chain recombines TRBV27 with TRBJ1-6; D gene uncertain. Trimming removed 7 bases from V and 3 bases from J, with 7 bases in between. The CDR3 length is 13 residues. Germline V CDR1 and CDR2: MNHEY, SMNVEV (reference sequence). The CDR3 region is CASTGNYNSPLHF. As DNA, the CDR3 is TGTGCCAGCACGGGGAACTATAATTCACCCCTCCACTTT.

This clonotype was recorded at least ten times. V and J are TRBV7-2 and TRBJ1-5, with D maybe TRBD1 (6 bases). Germline-derived CDR1 and CDR2 are SGHTA and FQGNSA. This CDR3 has 15 residues. V was pared by 4 bases and J by 4 bases, with 14 bases between. Written as DNA, the CDR3 is TGTGCCAGCAGCTCCCAGGGGTCCGCTAATCAGCCCCAGCATTTT. This encodes CASSSQGSANQPQHF.

This clonotype came up many times. The V gene is TRBV20-1, the J gene TRBJ2-2; D unresolved. The V gene lost 6 bases and the J gene lost 2 bases, with 7 bases spanning the gap. The CDR3 length is 12 residues. CDR1 is DFQATT and CDR2 is SNEGSKA in the germline V gene (reference sequence). CDR3: CSADHNTGELFF. The CDR3 region has the DNA TGCAGTGCCGACCATAACACCGGGGAGCTGTTTTTT.

As for this clonotype: Since a much larger clone is just one base distant, this may be a read error. This chain connects TRBV11-1 to TRBJ1-3; TRBD1 might be the D (5 bases). CDR1 and CDR2 (germline): SGHAT, FQDESV (reference sequence). This CDR3 contains 15 residues. CDR3 loop: CASSRTGDSGNTLYF. DNA for the CDR3: TGTGCCAGCAGCCGAACAGGAGACTCTGGAAACACCTTATATTTT.

V gene TRBV23-1 combines with J gene TRBJ2-7, with D unresolved. TRBV23-1 is classed as an ORF, of uncertain function. V dropped 4 bases and J dropped 6 bases, with 1 base sitting between them. This CDR3 has 9 amino acids. The CDR3: CASSLEQYF. The CDR3, as DNA: TGCGCCAGCAGTCTCGAGCAGTACTTC.

This clonotype was found many times. The DNA of the CDR3 is TGTGCCAGCAGCCCATTAAGGACCCCGCCCGGGGAGCTGTTTTTT. The encoded protein is CASSPLRTPPGELFF. The genes are TRBV7-8 and TRBJ2-2; no definite D call. Germline assignment: CDR1 SGHVS and CDR2 FQNEAQ. The CDR3 is 15 amino acids. Trimming cost V 5 bases and J 6 bases, with 16 bases left between them.

On this clonotype: A junction boundary mismatches the germline segment, possibly from a read error. The CDR3 sequence: CANSPGLAGADSTDTQYF. Written as DNA, the CDR3 is TGTGCCAACAGCCCCGGCCTAGCGGGGGCCGATAGCACAGATACGCAGTATTTT. The chain joins TRBV7-9 to TRBJ2-3, with 10 bases lining up with TRBD2. The CDR3 contains 18 residues. CDR1 is SEHNR and CDR2 is FQNEAQ in the germline V gene (reference sequence). The full variable domain, rest sourced from reference TRBV7-9 and TRBJ2-3, is DTGVSQNPRHKITKRGQNVTFRCDPISEHNRLYWYRQTLGQGPEFLTYFQNEAQLEKSRLLSDRFSAERPKGSFSTLEIQRTEQGDSAMYLCANSPGLAGADSTDTQYFGPGTRLTVL.

The J gene is TRBJ2-7, the V gene TRBV11-2; D may match TRBD1 or TRBD2 (6 bases each). Germline CDR1 is SGHAT and CDR2 is FQNNGV. The CDR3 loop spans 16 amino acids. The V and J ends lost 5 bases and 3 bases respectively, with 20 bases between them. This chain's CDR3 is CASSTGGSLPVYEQYF. The CDR3 bases are TGTGCCAGCAGCACCGGGGGCAGCCTCCCAGTCTACGAGCAGTACTTC.

The chain carries TRBV28 and TRBJ2-1, with 8 positions matching TRBD2. Unmatched junction bases numbered 10, after V lost 6 bases and J lost 6 bases. The CDR3 loop spans 15 amino acids. Germline V gene data show CDR1 as MDHEN and CDR2 as SYDVKM. The CDR3 loop is CASSRPPTSGNEQFF. In DNA form, the CDR3 reads TGTGCCAGCAGCCGCCCTCCCACTAGCGGCAATGAGCAGTTCTTC.

J is TRBJ2-3 and V is TRBV5-4, with a possible D match to TRBD2 (6 bases). The CDR3 covers 16 residues. The germline V gene encodes CDR1 SGHNT and CDR2 YYREEE (reference sequence). With 3 bases removed from V and 2 bases from J, the gap between germline ends came to 16 bases. The CDR3 is CASSYIGTEPTDTQYF. Here the CDR3 DNA reads TGTGCCAGCAGCTACATAGGGACTGAACCCACAGATACGCAGTATTTT.

This clonotype was counted between two and nine times. The chain joins TRBV6-2 or TRBV6-3 to TRBJ1-5, with D unclear. The ends were cut back, 0 bases at V and 5 bases at J, with 23 bases in the middle. Germline assignment: CDR1 MNHEY and CDR2 SVGEGT. The CDR3 sequence is 19 residues long. The CDR3 DNA is TGTGCCAGCAGTTACTCGAGTGGTCGGCACGATGGGAGGGATCAGCCCCAGCATTTT. Protein product: CASSYSSGRHDGRDQPQHF.

The chain couples TRBV20-1 to TRBJ1-1; D is unresolved. This CDR3 has 15 amino acids. Trimming removed 0 bases at V and 3 bases at J, with 14 bases between. The germline gives CDR1 DFQATT, CDR2 SNEGSKA (reference sequence). This CDR3 is CSARETGTWDTEAFF. In nucleotides, the CDR3 is TGCAGTGCTAGAGAAACGGGAACCTGGGACACTGAAGCTTTCTTT.

Ten or more counts support this clonotype. The V gene is TRBV12-3 or TRBV12-4, the J gene TRBJ1-1; D not certain. The V end lost 6 bases, the J end lost 0 bases, and 8 bases lay between the germline ends. The CDR3 spans 13 residues. The CDR3 DNA reads TGTGCCAGCAGCTTACAGTTGAACACTGAAGCTTTCTTT. Protein sequence: CASSLQLNTEAFF.

The table lists this clonotype with many counts. The chain links TRBV29-1 to TRBJ2-3; 7 nucleotides line up with TRBD2. The CDR3 is 13 residues long. Losses at the gene ends were 6 bases for V and 2 bases for J; bases not matched to a gene: 5. Germline CDR1 reads SQVTM; CDR2 reads ANQGSEA. CDR3 residues: CSVRGRVTDTQYF. The CDR3 DNA follows: TGCAGCGTGCGGGGGAGGGTCACAGATACGCAGTATTTT.